This T cell receptor (beta chain) was identified during a study of long-term antiretroviral therapy in people with HIV. Background on the study: The oldest samples precede the 2015 immediate-ART recommendation by about a decade. General observations from the study: ART was followed by higher diversity that remained below transplant donor controls.

The length of the CDR3 is 14 residues. Trimming removed 0 bases at V and 5 bases at J, with 11 bases between. Per the germline V gene, CDR1 is SGHRS and CDR2 is YFSETQ. Remarks on this clone: Its cognate antigen is unknown.

The assay used was immunoSEQ (version v3.0), run at survey level. The repertoire was sequenced with immunoSEQ multiplex PCR; TCRdb's copy has only in-frame clones and lacks some. The sample has tens of thousands of clones, more than 80% seen once. The V gene is TRBV5-1, the J gene TRBJ2-5; D may be TRBD1 or TRBD2 (5 bases each). The source was unsorted PBMCs, collected 0.5 years before starting antiretroviral therapy. This clonotype originated in a man aged 35-49 years with HIV. CDR3 region: CASSLGAGSETQYF. The CDR3 DNA sequence: TGCGCCAGCAGCTTGGGGGCAGGGAGCGAGACCCAGTACTTC.